This paragraph reports one TCR beta chain. Its antigen is not identified. This record belongs to a study of shared clonotypes between healthy human individuals. The CDR3 totals 13 residues. The germline CDR1 and CDR2 sequences are SGHTA and FQGNSA. Trimming removed 1 base from V and 5 bases from J, with 8 bases in between. Study-level results: The sampled material consisted only of blood, and tissue repertoires are likely to differ.

Splitting of each subset's genomic DNA was done evenly across several immunoSEQ plates. Ten immunoSEQ deep assay plates served to sequence unsorted PBMC DNA. The repertoire was sequenced with immunoSEQ multiplex PCR; TCRdb's copy has only in-frame clones and lacks some. The table records hundreds of thousands of clones, roughly four fifths of them present only once. The specimen sequenced was PBMCs. The V call is TRBV7-2, the J call TRBJ2-5; no reliable D call. This receptor was taken from a woman between 40 and 55 years old in good health. Some clones in this sample may be carry-over from other donors' samples. This CDR3 is CASSLVLRETQYF. The CDR3 DNA is TGTGCCAGCAGCTTAGTGCTTAGGGAGACCCAGTACTTC.